These 29 T cell receptor beta chains came from one sample sequenced in a study of T cells in Graves' hyperthyroidism and ophthalmopathy. Template material for amplifying TCR beta CDR3 regions consisted of RNA transcripts. The HTBI primer set was used in a first-round RT-PCR of the TCR CDR3. TCRdb reprocessed the multiplex PCR reads with MiXCR, giving one entry per CDR3 protein. The sample consists of about 400,000 distinct CDR3 sequences, 15% to 17% of them appearing once. The specimen sequenced was blood. These receptors originate from a woman younger than 30 with Graves' hyperthyroidism that later progressed to Graves' ophthalmopathy.

This clonotype was counted at least ten times. The rearrangement joins TRBV5-1 to TRBJ2-3, with D possibly being TRBD1 or TRBD2 (5 bases each). From germline, CDR1 is SGHRS and CDR2 YFSETQ. V lost 0 bases and J 4 bases, leaving 18 bases between the germline ends. The CDR3 is 17 amino acids. The CDR3 DNA is TGCGCCAGCAGCTTGGTTCCGGGACCCGGTACGGCAGATACGCAGTATTTT. As protein: CASSLVPGPGTADTQYF.

This clonotype was seen repeatedly, ten times or more. The CDR3 DNA reads as TGCAGTGCTAGAGATGGTATGAACACTGAAGCTTTCTTT. Protein sequence: CSARDGMNTEAFF. The chain recombines TRBV20-1 with TRBJ1-1; D is undetermined. Germline V gene sequence: CDR1 DFQATT, CDR2 SNEGSKA (reference sequence). The CDR3 is 13 amino acids. V dropped 0 bases and J dropped 0 bases, with 5 bases sitting between them.

This clonotype came up many times. The CDR3, as DNA: TGTGCCAGCAGCCTTTATAATTCACCCCTCCACTTT. Translating it yields CASSLYNSPLHF. The genes are TRBV7-9 and TRBJ1-6, with D unclear. Germline loops: CDR1 SEHNR, CDR2 FQNEAQ (reference sequence). Trimming cost V 5 bases and J 4 bases, with 3 bases left between them. This CDR3 spans 12 amino acids.

This clonotype was seen at least ten times. The J gene is TRBJ2-2, the V gene TRBV30; TRBD2 is a possible D gene (6 bases). Trimming left V 3 bases short and J 7 bases short, with 15 bases between. Germline CDR1 reads GTSNPN; CDR2 reads SVGIG (reference sequence). CDR3 size: 14 residues. The CDR3 DNA is TGTGCCTGGAGATGGGGACTTCTGAACGGGGAGCTGTTTTTT. This gives the protein CAWRWGLLNGELFF.

There are many counts of this clonotype. This chain uses TRBV12-3 or TRBV12-4 with TRBJ2-1; 11 bases line up with TRBD2. The CDR3 is 20 amino acids. Losses at the gene ends were 7 bases for V and 0 bases for J; bases not matched to a gene: 17. CDR3 nucleotide sequence: TGTGCCAGCAACCCCGATCTCGGACTAGCGGGTAGGAGCTCCTACAATGAGCAGTTCTTC. This codes for CASNPDLGLAGRSSYNEQFF.

This clonotype has ten or more counts. The chain employs TRBV7-9 and TRBJ2-3; no clear D. Trimming pared 0 bases from V and 5 bases from J, leaving 9 bases between. The CDR3 covers 14 residues. Looked up from germline, CDR1 is SEHNR and CDR2 is FQNEAQ (reference sequence). The CDR3 DNA is TGTGCCAGCAGCTTAGCGCAAGGTAGAGATACGCAGTATTTT. Residues: CASSLAQGRDTQYF. The entire variable domain, with the rest obtained from reference TRBV7-9 and TRBJ2-3, is as follows: DTGVSQNPRHKITKRGQNVTFRCDPISEHNRLYWYRQTLGQGPEFLTYFQNEAQLEKSRLLSDRFSAERPKGSFSTLEIQRTEQGDSAMYLCASSLAQGRDTQYFGPGTRLTVL.

The sample holds many counts of this clonotype. The chain uses TRBV27 and TRBJ1-4, with 7 bases fitting TRBD1. This CDR3 has 16 amino acids. The V and J ends lost 1 base and 1 base, in that order; junction bases with no gene match: 3. From germline, CDR1 is MNHEY and CDR2 SMNVEV (reference sequence). Written as DNA, the CDR3 is TGTGCCAGCAGTTTATGGCAGGGGGGAACTAATGAAAAACTGTTTTTT. Its translation: CASSLWQGGTNEKLFF.

The chain recombines TRBV7-6 with TRBJ2-5; perhaps TRBD2 as D (5 bases). Trimming pared 4 bases from V and 10 bases from J, leaving 10 bases between. The CDR3 totals 11 residues. CDR1 and CDR2 (germline): SGHVS, FNYEAQ. The CDR3 loop reads CASSSGRDQYF. The CDR3 DNA is TGTGCCAGCAGCTCGGGAAGGGACCAGTACTTC.

This sequence joins TRBV7-2 and TRBJ2-6; D is unclear. This CDR3 is built from 15 residues. The ends were cut back, 6 bases at V and 2 bases at J, with 11 bases in the middle. Germline V gene data show CDR1 as SGHTA and CDR2 as FQGNSA. Written as DNA, the CDR3 is TGTGCCAGCAGTTACGTCCCCACTGGGGCCAACGTCCTGACTTTC. Protein: CASSYVPTGANVLTF.

The sample holds a few counts of this clonotype. J is TRBJ1-1 and V is TRBV9; tentatively, D is TRBD1 (5 bases). The CDR3 runs to 17 residues. Trimming stripped 0 bases from V and 5 bases from J, with 20 bases between. Per the germline V gene, CDR1 is SGDLS and CDR2 is YYNGEE. In DNA form, the CDR3 reads TGTGCCAGCAGCGTAGATCCTCTACCGACAGATAGGACTGAAGCTTTCTTT. Translating gives CASSVDPLPTDRTEAFF.

This clonotype was seen a handful of times. Germline is not matched at one junction end, which may reflect a read error. The chain links TRBV5-1 to TRBJ2-1; D possibly corresponds to TRBD2 (6 bases). Germline loops: CDR1 SGHRS, CDR2 YFSETQ. The CDR3 runs 16 residues. CDR3 in amino acids: CASSFKPSEVNNDQFF. The CDR3 DNA reads as TGTGCCAGCAGCTTCAAACCTAGCGAGGTGAACAATGATCAGTTCTTC.

There are many counts of this clonotype. The rearrangement uses TRBV19 and TRBJ1-5, with TRBD1 identical over 7 bases. The germline V gene encodes CDR1 LNHDA and CDR2 SQIVND (reference sequence). Unmatched junction bases numbered 6, after V lost 0 bases and J lost 7 bases. The length of the CDR3 is 15 residues. CDR3 sequence reads: CASSIDPGQLQPQHF. The DNA for the CDR3 is TGTGCCAGTAGTATAGATCCGGGACAGTTACAGCCCCAGCATTTT.

The rearrangement uses TRBV20-1 and TRBJ2-6; tentative D call: TRBD2 (5 bases). The V end lost 5 bases, the J end lost 0 bases, and 11 bases lay between the germline ends. The CDR3 extends over 15 amino acids. Germline CDR1 is DFQATT and CDR2 is SNEGSKA (reference sequence). The CDR3 bases are TGCAGTGCTTCGGACTCCATCTCTGGGGCCAACGTCCTGACTTTC. Its protein product is CSASDSISGANVLTF.

V usage is TRBV19 and J usage is TRBJ2-7; TRBD2 agrees at 8 bases. This CDR3 has 15 residues. Germline values: CDR1 LNHDA, CDR2 SQIVND (reference sequence). The trim removed 5 bases at V and 0 bases at J, leaving 6 bases unmatched. In nucleotides, the CDR3 is TGTGCCAGTAGTCCTGTACTAGCGGCCTCCTACGAGCAGTACTTC. It yields the protein CASSPVLAASYEQYF.

A few counts support this clonotype. The chain combines TRBV7-9 with TRBJ2-1, with 7 bases fitting TRBD2. The CDR3 sequence is 16 residues long. Germline trimming cut 8 bases from V and 0 bases from J; bases unmatched to any gene: 10. The germline gives CDR1 SEHNR, CDR2 FQNEAQ (reference sequence). The CDR3 DNA follows: TGTGCCAGCGGGGTCCGTCGCGGGAGCTCCTACAATGAGCAGTTCTTC. It specifies CASGVRRGSSYNEQFF.

This clonotype has at least ten counts. The chain employs TRBV30 and TRBJ1-1; D is undetermined. V shed 2 bases and J shed 3 bases, with 4 bases lying between them. In germline, CDR1 is GTSNPN, CDR2 SVGIG (reference sequence). This CDR3 comprises 11 residues. CDR3 sequence reads: CAWSLDTEAFF. The DNA for the CDR3 is TGTGCCTGGAGTTTGGACACTGAAGCTTTCTTT.

This chain connects TRBV18 to TRBJ2-5; maybe TRBD1 (5 bases). V gave up 4 bases and J gave up 2 bases, with 8 bases separating them. Germline values: CDR1 KGHSH, CDR2 LQKENI. CDR3 length: 13 amino acids. The CDR3 protein is CASSRTIQETQYF. The CDR3 region has the DNA TGTGCCAGCTCACGGACAATTCAAGAGACCCAGTACTTC.

Only a few counts were recorded for this clonotype. The J gene is TRBJ2-1, the V gene TRBV9; 12 bases fit TRBD2. After removal of 4 bases from V and 7 bases from J, the junction contained 9 bases not matched to a gene. The CDR3 is made up of 16 amino acids. In germline, CDR1 is SGDLS, CDR2 YYNGEE. The chain's CDR3 is CASSPTLAGGTNEQFF. The CDR3 nucleotides are TGTGCCAGCAGCCCAACCCTAGCGGGAGGGACTAATGAGCAGTTCTTC.

There are many counts of this clonotype. The chain combines TRBV29-1 with TRBJ1-1; a weak D match, TRBD1 (6 bases). Looked up from germline, CDR1 is SQVTM and CDR2 is ANQGSEA. The ends were cut back, 6 bases at V and 6 bases at J, with 17 bases in the middle. The CDR3 loop spans 13 amino acids. The CDR3 here is CSVQQGEYSEAFF. CDR3 coding DNA: TGCAGCGTCCAACAGGGAGAATATTCTGAAGCTTTCTTT.

The chain has TRBV20-1 and TRBJ2-1, with unresolved D. The CDR3 sequence is 14 residues long. Germline V CDR1 and CDR2: DFQATT, SNEGSKA (reference sequence). Trimming left V 3 bases short and J 4 bases short, with 13 bases between. CDR3 in amino acids: CSASLPLGYNEQFF. As DNA, the CDR3 is TGCAGTGCTAGCCTCCCTTTGGGGTACAATGAGCAGTTCTTC.

Points on this clonotype: One base away lies a much larger clone, so this may be a sequencing read error. The rearrangement links TRBV5-5 to TRBJ2-7; D ambiguous. Germline CDR1 reads SGHKS; CDR2 reads YYEKEE (reference sequence). This CDR3 spans 12 amino acids. The CDR3 coding sequence is TGTGCCAGCAGCCCCGCAAATTACGAGCGGTACTTC. Translation: CASSPANYERYF.

This clonotype was recorded many times. The chain is built from TRBV20-1 and TRBJ2-7; the D gene is possibly TRBD2 (5 bases). Germline assignment: CDR1 DFQATT and CDR2 SNEGSKA (reference sequence). V shed 6 bases and J shed 2 bases, with 11 bases lying between them. The CDR3 consists of 12 residues. In DNA, the CDR3 is TGCAGTGCCCCTCACGGGGCCTACGAGCAGTACTTC. Translation: CSAPHGAYEQYF.

In its sample, this clonotype was seen many times. This chain links TRBV5-1 with TRBJ2-7; TRBD2 is a possible D gene (6 bases). The CDR3 sequence is 15 residues long. CDR1 and CDR2 (germline): SGHRS, YFSETQ. The V gene lost 0 bases and the J gene lost 2 bases, with 12 bases spanning the gap. The CDR3 DNA follows: TGCGCCAGCAGCTTGGTTAGCGGTTTCGCCTACGAGCAGTACTTC. Protein sequence: CASSLVSGFAYEQYF.

This clonotype was detected many times. The chain links TRBV12-3 or TRBV12-4 to TRBJ1-2; D is ambiguous. This CDR3 comprises 14 residues. V was trimmed by 5 bases and J by 4 bases, leaving 14 bases between them. CDR3: CASSRSDPVYGYTF. The CDR3 bases are TGTGCCAGCAGTCGCAGCGATCCGGTCTATGGCTACACCTTC.

In its sample, this clonotype was seen a few times. The chain joins TRBV5-4 to TRBJ2-5; tentatively, D is TRBD1 (5 bases). CDR3 length: 15 amino acids. The V and J ends lost 0 bases and 5 bases respectively, with 14 bases between them. Germline CDR1 and CDR2: SGHNT and YYREEE (reference sequence). The CDR3 reads CASSLAGLGLETQYF. Here the CDR3 DNA reads TGTGCCAGCAGCTTGGCAGGTTTGGGGCTGGAGACCCAGTACTTC.

This clonotype was seen ten or more times. This rearrangement joins TRBV7-9 to TRBJ2-7; no clear D gene. Germline CDR1 reads SEHNR; CDR2 reads FQNEAQ (reference sequence). The CDR3 length is 14 residues. Trimming left V 2 bases short and J 6 bases short, with 14 bases between. The CDR3 nucleotides read TGTGCCAGCAGCTTACCCGGCTACCGTCGCGAGCAGTACTTC. This sequence encodes CASSLPGYRREQYF.

This clonotype was seen more than once but under ten times. The V gene is TRBV9, the J gene TRBJ2-5; tentatively, D is TRBD1 or TRBD2 (5 bases each). Germline V gives CDR1 SGDLS, CDR2 YYNGEE. CDR3 length: 16 residues. The ends were cut back, 0 bases at V and 2 bases at J, with 14 bases in the middle. The DNA of the CDR3 is TGTGCCAGCAGCGTAGGCCGCCGAGGGGCACAAGAGACCCAGTACTTC. It specifies CASSVGRRGAQETQYF.

This clonotype was observed many times. Relative to the germline gene, one junction end is altered; a read error may explain this. The chain links TRBV2 to TRBJ2-3; TRBD2 matches at 8 bases. Germline CDR1 SNHLY, CDR2 FYNNEI. CDR3 length: 15 amino acids. CDR3 residues: CAGSVSGTSTDTQYF. The CDR3 nucleotides read TGTGCCGGCAGCGTTAGCGGGACCAGCACAGATACGCAGTATTTT.

This clonotype occurred many times. V gene TRBV12-3 or TRBV12-4 combines with J gene TRBJ1-4; D gene ambiguous. The CDR3 spans 14 residues. Trimming pared 2 bases from V and 11 bases from J, leaving 15 bases between. The CDR3: CASSLWTEKRKLFF. CDR3 bases: TGTGCCAGCAGTTTATGGACGGAGAAGCGTAAACTGTTTTTT.